The clone carrying this TCR beta chain was seen only once. Generated by immunoSEQ multiplex PCR, the TCRdb table keeps only in-frame clones and is missing some. The table records over 150,000 clones, around nine tenths of them present only once. The J segment lost 4 bases and the V segment lost 5 bases, leaving 7 bases of the junction unmatched. Germline V gene data show CDR1 as SEHNR and CDR2 as FQNEAQ (reference sequence). The CDR3 has 15 amino acids. The data stem from a study of blood T cell repertoires in COVID-19. Study information: Some COVID-19 samples were acute and others convalescent; all came from the United States, Italy and Spain.

The clonotype comes from a man in his fifties or sixties with COVID-19, enrolled during active disease. The sample comprised peripheral blood. The rearrangement uses TRBV7-9 and TRBJ1-3, with TRBD1 matching 8 bases. Written as DNA, the CDR3 is TGTGCCAGCAGCCCAGGGGACAGGAGGGGAAACACCATATATTTT. This sequence encodes CASSPGDRRGNTIYF.